The subject of this entry is one TCR beta chain. Sequencing of TCR beta was performed on blood CD8+ and CD4+ T cells. The authors negatively isolated CD8+ and CD4+ T cells and FACS-enriched TEMRA cells. The authors reverse transcribed roughly 0.5 to 1 ug RNA with random hexamers. An immunoSEQ multiplex PCR generated amplified TCR beta CDR3 products spanning 54 Vbeta and 13 Jbeta. In TCRdb, the immunoSEQ multiplex PCR reads were re-called with MiXCR into one record per CDR3 protein. This sample has about 200,000 distinct CDR3 sequences, with about 95% found just once. This record comes from a study of CD8 T cells in Susac syndrome. J lost 3 bases, V lost 5 bases, and 1 base had no gene match. Germline V CDR1 and CDR2: DFQATT, SNEGSKA (reference sequence). This CDR3 contains 14 residues.

The V call is TRBV20-1, the J call TRBJ2-5, with 15 bases lining up with TRBD2. This receptor was taken from a human donor with multiple sclerosis. Sequencing was done on a sample of CD4+ T cells from PBMCs. CDR3 residues: CSAWTSGGEETQYF. The CDR3, as DNA: TGCAGTGCTTGGACTAGCGGGGGGGAAGAGACCCAGTACTTC.